This TCR beta chain stems from a study of cytomegalovirus exposure and HLA in healthy donors. Study conclusions and caveats: With further analysis later on, most CMV-associated TCR beta chains appeared HLA-restricted.

Healthy individuals who donated bone marrow served as the donors. The ends lost 5 bases at V and 5 bases at J; junction bases unmatched: 4. This CDR3 is built from 13 residues. CDR1 SGHTA and CDR2 FQGTGA come from the germline V gene. PCR primers comprised 60 Vbeta and 13 Jbeta primers. The protocol was immunoSEQ multiplex PCR, while the TCRdb copy is restricted to in-frame clones and leaves out a portion. There are over 95,000 clones in the sample; about 75% occur only once, and less than 15% lies in the top ten. With respect to this clone: Its antigen is unknown.

This sequence joins TRBV7-3 and TRBJ1-2, with TRBD1 matching over 8 bases. This TCR was recovered from a middle-aged woman in good health and CMV-seropositive. What was sequenced was PBMCs. The CDR3 nucleotides read TGTGCCAGCAGCCCGACAGGGGCTTATGGCTACACCTTC. Residues: CASSPTGAYGYTF.